The rows below give T cell receptor beta chains drawn from one sample of a study of blood T cell repertoires in COVID-19. Assay: immunoSEQ multiplex PCR; the TCRdb copy retains only in-frame clones and omits some. The repertoire has a few hundred thousand clones, around 91% of them found once; the top ten carry 1%. Sequencing used PBMCs or T cells enriched from blood (not recorded which). The receptors derive from a man aged 18 to 29 who had recovered from COVID-19. Both conserved end residues are part of each CDR3. D genes are given only for firm matches. Where a row states a size, it is once, few, many or the class of an expanded clone; other rows omit it.

>TRBJ2-7|TRBV5-1|NA|NA
CASSLESRSSPLEQYF
TGCGCCAGCAGCTTGGAATCTAGATCATCCCCTTTGGAGCAGTACTTC
>TRBJ1-1|TRBV2|NA|TRBD1
CASRSGQGNTEAFF
TGTGCCAGCAGGTCAGGACAGGGGAACACTGAAGCTTTCTTT
>TRBJ1-6|TRBV25-1|NA|NA
CASSDRGGGSNSPLHF
TGTGCCAGCAGTGATCGTGGGGGGGGCAGTAATTCACCCCTCCACTTT
>TRBJ2-1|TRBV19|once|TRBD2
CASSRSGLAGYNEQFF
TGTGCCAGTAGTAGGTCCGGACTAGCGGGATACAATGAGCAGTTCTTC
>TRBJ2-5|TRBV2|NA|TRBD2
CASSYTGLVKETQYF
TGTGCCAGCAGTTATACGGGACTAGTGAAAGAGACCCAGTACTTC
>TRBJ2-2|TRBV11-2|NA|NA
CASSLTRGTNTGELFF
TGTGCCAGCAGCCTCACCCGGGGTACGAACACCGGGGAGCTGTTTTTT
>TRBJ2-1|TRBV20-1|NA|NA
CSARFRDEQFF
TGCAGTGCTAGATTCCGGGATGAGCAGTTCTTC
>TRBJ2-2|TRBV10-3|NA|TRBD2
CAISETSGTTGELFF
TGTGCCATCAGTGAAACTAGCGGGACAACCGGGGAGCTGTTTTTT
>TRBJ2-7|TRBV20-1|NA|TRBD1
CSASEQGALVGRQYF
TGCAGTGCTAGTGAGCAGGGGGCACTTGTTGGTAGGCAGTACTTC
>TRBJ2-2|TRBV7-9|NA|NA
CASSANRDKSTGELFF
TGTGCCAGCAGCGCAAACCGGGACAAAAGCACCGGGGAGCTGTTTTTT
>TRBJ1-2|TRBV5-1|once|NA
CASSYDSSYGYTF
TGCGCCAGCAGCTATGACTCGTCCTATGGCTACACCTTC
>TRBJ1-2|TRBV9|NA|NA
CASSVGSGEYGYTF
TGTGCCAGCAGCGTCGGCTCAGGGGAGTACGGCTACACCTTC
>TRBJ2-2|TRBV19|NA|NA
CASSTPWRSTGELFF
TGTGCCAGTAGTACCCCTTGGCGGTCCACCGGGGAGCTGTTTTTT
>TRBJ2-1|TRBV10-3|NA|TRBD2
CAISESRGAFDEQFF
TGTGCCATCAGTGAGTCGCGGGGGGCTTTCGATGAGCAGTTCTTC
>TRBJ2-1|TRBV3-1/TRBV3-2|NA|TRBD2
CASSPTPSAGGRNEQFF
TGTGCCAGCAGCCCCACCCCCTCCGCGGGGGGGCGTAATGAGCAGTTCTTC
>TRBJ2-5|TRBV4-2|NA|NA
CASSRAGQETQYF
TGTGCCAGCAGCCGGGCGGGACAAGAGACCCAGTACTTC
>TRBJ1-5|TRBV15|NA|NA
CATSRGDSGVGLDQPQHF
TGTGCCACCAGCAGAGGTGACAGTGGGGTAGGTTTAGATCAGCCCCAGCATTTT
>TRBJ1-2|TRBV5-6|NA|TRBD1
CASSSGTGVRYTF
TGTGCCAGCAGCTCTGGGACAGGAGTTCGCTACACCTTC
>TRBJ1-2|TRBV7-2|NA|TRBD1
CASSLLTGGYGYTF
TGTGCCAGCAGCTTATTGACAGGGGGGTATGGCTACACCTTC
>TRBJ2-6|TRBV7-2|NA|NA
CASSLVQGTGANVLTF
TGTGCCAGCAGCTTAGTCCAGGGTACTGGGGCCAACGTCCTGACTTTC
>TRBJ1-5|TRBV18|NA|TRBD1
CASSPGQGWDQPQHF
TGTGCCAGCTCACCGGGACAGGGTTGGGATCAGCCCCAGCATTTT
>TRBJ2-1|TRBV29-1|once|NA
CSVGTATYNEQFF
TGCAGCGTTGGGACAGCCACCTACAATGAGCAGTTCTTC
>TRBJ1-1|TRBV5-1|NA|NA
CASSLTALRGGFF
TGCGCCAGCAGCTTGACGGCTCTCCGGGGGGGATTCTTT
>TRBJ1-2|TRBV29-1|NA|NA
CSVDTVDYGYTF
TGCAGCGTTGACACAGTCGACTATGGCTACACCTTC
>TRBJ1-5|TRBV4-1|NA|TRBD1
CASSQPRTGRAQPQHF
TGCGCCAGCAGCCAACCCCGGACAGGGAGGGCTCAGCCCCAGCATTTT
>TRBJ2-1|TRBV11-2|NA|NA
CASSPGGGEQFF
TGTGCCAGCAGCCCGGGGGGCGGTGAGCAGTTCTTC
>TRBJ2-2|TRBV28|once|NA
CASSFPSASSTGELFF
TGTGCCAGCAGTTTTCCGTCGGCTAGTAGCACCGGGGAGCTGTTTTTT
>TRBJ1-5|TRBV7-2|NA|TRBD1
CASSLNRGPQPQHF
TGTGCCAGCAGCCTGAACAGGGGGCCTCAGCCCCAGCATTTT
>TRBJ2-2|TRBV5-1|NA|NA
CASSMLGGTNTGELFF
TGCGCCAGCAGCATGCTGGGGGGAACGAACACCGGGGAGCTGTTTTTT
>TRBJ2-7|TRBV5-1|NA|NA
CASSLGEGDVLQQYF
TGCGCCAGCAGCCTTGGCGAGGGGGATGTCCTGCAGCAGTACTTC
>TRBJ2-7|TRBV10-3|NA|NA
CAISQSRGSLYEQYF
TGTGCCATCAGTCAAAGCAGGGGAAGTCTCTACGAGCAGTACTTC
>TRBJ2-1|TRBV5-6|NA|NA
CASSRDREQFF
TGTGCCAGCAGCCGCGACAGGGAGCAGTTCTTC
>TRBJ1-3|TRBV29-1|NA|NA
CSGPRRGRCCTGNTIYF
TGCAGCGGCCCTCGGCGGGGAAGGTGTTGCACTGGAAACACCATATATTTT
>TRBJ1-3|TRBV6-5|NA|TRBD1
CASSYAGGSGNTIYF
TGTGCCAGCAGTTACGCAGGGGGCTCTGGAAACACCATATATTTT
>TRBJ2-4|TRBV3-1/TRBV3-2|NA|TRBD2
CASSLYSAGRPNIQYF
TGTGCCAGCAGCCTCTATTCAGCCGGGAGGCCCAACATTCAGTACTTC
>TRBJ2-2|TRBV6-5|NA|TRBD2
CASSYTSGSLSGELFF
TGTGCCAGCAGTTACACTAGCGGGAGTTTAAGCGGGGAGCTGTTTTTT
>TRBJ2-2|TRBV6-1|NA|NA
CASSEGVELFF
TGTGCCAGCAGTGAAGGCGTGGAGCTGTTTTTT
>TRBJ1-1|TRBV6-2/TRBV6-3|NA|NA
CASSYTATQAFF
TGTGCCAGCAGTTACACCGCAACTCAAGCTTTCTTT
>TRBJ1-5|TRBV5-1|NA|NA
CASSLSGINNQPQHF
TGCGCCAGCAGCTTGAGCGGAATTAACAATCAGCCCCAGCATTTT
>TRBJ1-2|TRBV2|NA|NA
CASSESHYGYTF
TGTGCCAGCAGTGAGAGTCACTATGGCTACACCTTC
>TRBJ2-2|TRBV2|NA|TRBD1
CASSGQGSDTGELFF
TGTGCCAGCAGTGGACAGGGTTCTGACACCGGGGAGCTGTTTTTT
>TRBJ1-5|TRBV28|NA|TRBD1
CASSRDPRQGAWGQPQHF
TGTGCCAGCAGCCGCGACCCCAGACAGGGGGCGTGGGGTCAGCCCCAGCATTTT
>TRBJ1-5|TRBV19|once|NA
CASRGGQQGYNQPQHF
TGTGCCAGTAGAGGAGGACAACAGGGATACAATCAGCCCCAGCATTTT
>TRBJ1-5|TRBV19|NA|NA
CASAGGGMSNQPQHF
TGTGCCAGTGCTGGGGGAGGGATGAGCAATCAGCCCCAGCATTTT
>TRBJ1-2|TRBV14|NA|NA
CASSQDYNRAYHYTF
TGTGCCAGCAGCCAAGACTATAACAGGGCTTACCACTACACCTTC
>TRBJ2-7|TRBV19|NA|NA
CALNRLTGTPYEQYF
TGTGCTCTGAACCGGTTGACAGGGACTCCCTACGAGCAGTACTTC
>TRBJ2-1|TRBV7-8|NA|TRBD1
CASSHPGGLVNNEQFF
TGTGCCAGCAGCCACCCAGGGGGCTTGGTTAACAATGAGCAGTTCTTC
>TRBJ1-2|TRBV5-4|NA|NA
CASSLGRENYGYTF
TGTGCCAGCAGCTTGGGCAGGGAAAACTATGGCTACACCTTC
>TRBJ2-7|TRBV30|NA|TRBD1
CAWGFSGGSYEQYF
TGTGCCTGGGGCTTCTCAGGGGGCTCCTACGAGCAGTACTTC
>TRBJ1-1|TRBV7-2|NA|NA
CASSVQVPSTEAFF
TGTGCCAGCAGCGTACAGGTCCCCTCGACTGAAGCTTTCTTT
>TRBJ2-1|TRBV18|NA|TRBD2
CASSPGLAGDNEQFF
TGTGCCAGCTCACCAGGACTAGCGGGGGACAATGAGCAGTTCTTC
>TRBJ2-7|TRBV18|NA|TRBD1
CASSDRDEQYF
TGTGCCAGCTCAGACAGGGACGAGCAGTACTTC
>TRBJ1-2|TRBV15|NA|NA
CATRQGRSNYGYTF
TGTGCCACCAGGCAGGGGAGATCTAACTATGGCTACACCTTC
>TRBJ1-2|TRBV29-1|NA|TRBD1
CSVELSTGTGANYGYTF
TGCAGCGTTGAGTTGTCCACCGGGACAGGAGCTAACTATGGCTACACCTTC
>TRBJ1-2|TRBV5-6|NA|NA
CASSYPGDPLYGYTF
TGTGCCAGCAGCTATCCAGGGGATCCCCTCTATGGCTACACCTTC
>TRBJ1-2|TRBV18|NA|TRBD1
CASSQGEDYGYTF
TGTGCCAGCTCGCAGGGGGAGGACTATGGCTACACCTTC
>TRBJ1-3|TRBV4-1|NA|NA
CASSQGLTGFSGNTIYF
TGCGCCAGCAGCCAAGGATTGACAGGTTTCTCTGGAAACACCATATATTTT
>TRBJ2-1|TRBV6-4|NA|NA
CASSATLGQSGDNEQFF
TGTGCCAGCAGCGCCACGTTAGGACAGTCGGGTGACAATGAGCAGTTCTTC
>TRBJ1-2|TRBV29-1|once|TRBD1
CSVITGQGVYGYTF
TGCAGCGTTATCACGGGACAGGGGGTATATGGCTACACCTTC
>TRBJ1-6|TRBV15|NA|NA
CATSRDPSQESPLHF
TGTGCCACCAGCAGAGACCCCTCCCAGGAATCACCCCTCCACTTT